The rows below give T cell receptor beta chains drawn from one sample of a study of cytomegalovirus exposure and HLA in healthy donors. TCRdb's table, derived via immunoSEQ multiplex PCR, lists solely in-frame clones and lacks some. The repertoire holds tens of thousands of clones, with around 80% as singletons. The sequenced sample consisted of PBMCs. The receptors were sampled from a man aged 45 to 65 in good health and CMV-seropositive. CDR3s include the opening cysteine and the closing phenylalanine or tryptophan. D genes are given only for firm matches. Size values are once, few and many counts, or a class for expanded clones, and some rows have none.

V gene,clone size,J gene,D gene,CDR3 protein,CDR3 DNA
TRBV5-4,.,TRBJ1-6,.,CASSSVQVNSPLHF,TGTGCCAGCAGCTCCGTCCAGGTTAATTCACCCCTCCACTTT
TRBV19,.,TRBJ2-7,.,CASSIGGTPYHEQYF,TGTGCCAGTAGTATAGGGGGGACACCCTACCACGAGCAGTACTTC
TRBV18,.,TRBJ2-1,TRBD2,CASSPIKTGGPQNEQFF,TGTGCCAGCTCGCCAATTAAAACGGGAGGGCCTCAGAATGAGCAGTTCTTC
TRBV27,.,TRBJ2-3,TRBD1,CASSSDRGWADTQYF,TGTGCCAGCAGTTCGGACAGGGGCTGGGCAGATACGCAGTATTTT
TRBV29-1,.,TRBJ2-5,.,CSVEDDTNQETQYF,TGCAGCGTTGAAGATGACACCAACCAAGAGACCCAGTACTTC
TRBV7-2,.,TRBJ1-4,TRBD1,CASSLRGPVNEKLFF,TGTGCCAGCAGCCTGAGGGGGCCAGTTAATGAAAAACTGTTTTTT
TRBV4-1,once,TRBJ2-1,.,CASSQDRQGFMSNEQFF,TGCGCCAGCAGCCAAGATAGGCAGGGGTTTATGTCCAATGAGCAGTTCTTC
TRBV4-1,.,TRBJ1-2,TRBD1,CASSQDSGGAGYGYTF,TGCGCCAGCAGCCAAGATTCAGGGGGCGCCGGCTATGGCTACACCTTC
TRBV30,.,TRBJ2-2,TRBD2,CAHSGRSTGELFF,TGTGCTCATAGCGGGAGATCCACCGGGGAGCTGTTTTTT
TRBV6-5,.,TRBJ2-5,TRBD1,CASLDRGETQYF,TGTGCCAGCCTAGACAGGGGGGAGACCCAGTACTTC
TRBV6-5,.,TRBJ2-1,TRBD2,CASSSTSGYNEQFF,TGTGCCAGCAGTTCGACTAGCGGCTACAATGAGCAGTTCTTC
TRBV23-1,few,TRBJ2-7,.,CDSRTTYEQYF,TGCGACAGCAGGACAACATACGAGCAGTACTTC
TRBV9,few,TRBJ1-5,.,CASSVGTGDQPQHF,TGTGCCAGCAGCGTAGGAACAGGTGATCAGCCCCAGCATTTT
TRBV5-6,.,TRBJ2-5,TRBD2,CASSLGVAGVGETQYF,TGTGCCAGCAGCTTGGGAGTAGCGGGAGTGGGGGAGACCCAGTACTTC
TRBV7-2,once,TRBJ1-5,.,CASSLALSAVEPQHF,TGTGCCAGCAGCTTAGCGCTGTCCGCGGTGGAGCCCCAGCATTTT
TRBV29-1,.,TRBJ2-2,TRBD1,CSLRGPSTGELFF,TGCAGCCTTAGGGGGCCGAGCACCGGGGAGCTGTTTTTT
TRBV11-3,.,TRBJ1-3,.,CASSFINSGNTIYF,TGTGCCAGCAGCTTTATTAACTCTGGAAACACCATATATTTT
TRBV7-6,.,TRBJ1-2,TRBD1,CASSLHTGQGARDGYTF,TGTGCCAGCAGCTTACACACTGGACAGGGGGCTCGTGATGGCTACACCTTC
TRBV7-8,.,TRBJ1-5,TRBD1,CASSLGQNNQPQHF,TGTGCCAGCAGCTTGGGACAGAACAATCAGCCCCAGCATTTT
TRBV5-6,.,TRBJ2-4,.,CASRELGPDSAKNIQYF,TGTGCCAGCAGGGAGTTGGGGCCAGATTCAGCCAAAAACATTCAGTACTTC
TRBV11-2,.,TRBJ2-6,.,CASRPGSGANVLTF,TGTGCCAGCCGCCCGGGCTCTGGGGCCAACGTCCTGACTTTC
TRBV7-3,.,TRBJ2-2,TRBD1,CASSRTGVVTGELFF,TGTGCCAGCAGTCGTACAGGGGTAGTGACCGGGGAGCTGTTTTTT
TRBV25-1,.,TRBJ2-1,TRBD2,CASSEYTSGISYNEQFF,TGTGCCAGCAGTGAATACACTAGCGGGATCTCCTACAATGAGCAGTTCTTC
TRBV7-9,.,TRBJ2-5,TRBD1,CASSMGQGQGETQYF,TGTGCCAGCAGTATGGGACAGGGGCAGGGGGAGACCCAGTACTTC
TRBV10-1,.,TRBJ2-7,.,CASSYPGDRPGGEQYF,TGCGCCAGCAGTTACCCTGGGGACCGCCCTGGGGGGGAGCAGTACTTC
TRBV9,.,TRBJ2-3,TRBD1,CASSVGRTQGASTDTQYF,TGTGCCAGCAGCGTAGGTCGAACCCAGGGGGCCAGCACAGATACGCAGTATTTT
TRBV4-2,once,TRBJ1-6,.,CASGLIEGSYNSPLHF,TGTGCCAGCGGGCTCATCGAGGGCTCCTATAATTCACCCCTCCACTTT
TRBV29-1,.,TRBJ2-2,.,CSVEEPGLPTGELFF,TGCAGCGTTGAAGAGCCGGGACTCCCCACCGGGGAGCTGTTTTTT
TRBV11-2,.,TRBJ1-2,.,CASSSNDYRALSYGYTF,TGTGCCAGCAGCTCCAACGACTACAGGGCTTTGTCCTATGGCTACACCTTC
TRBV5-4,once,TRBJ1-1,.,CASSPGQASTEAFF,TGTGCCAGCAGCCCGGGACAAGCGTCCACTGAAGCTTTCTTT
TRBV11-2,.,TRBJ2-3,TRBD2,CASSLRLAGGGTTQYF,TGTGCCAGCAGCTTGCGACTAGCGGGAGGGGGGACTACGCAGTATTTT
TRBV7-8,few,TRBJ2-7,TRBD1,CASSSGTATYEQYF,TGTGCCAGCAGCTCTGGGACAGCTACCTACGAGCAGTACTTC
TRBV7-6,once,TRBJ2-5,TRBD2,CASRDRWTSEQETQYF,TGTGCCAGCAGGGACCGGTGGACTAGCGAACAAGAGACCCAGTACTTC
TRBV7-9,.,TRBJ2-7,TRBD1,CASSFVDRGHEQYF,TGTGCCAGCAGCTTTGTGGACAGGGGGCACGAGCAGTACTTC
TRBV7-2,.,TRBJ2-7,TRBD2,CASSLTAGTSGDEQYF,TGTGCCAGCAGCCTTACCGCCGGGACTAGCGGTGACGAGCAGTACTTC
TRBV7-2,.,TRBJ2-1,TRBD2,CASSLGGARLAVHNEQFF,TGTGCCAGCAGCTTAGGGGGGGCGAGACTAGCGGTACACAATGAGCAGTTCTTC
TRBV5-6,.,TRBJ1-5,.,CASSLEGINQPQHF,TGTGCCAGCAGCTTGGAGGGGATCAATCAGCCCCAGCATTTT
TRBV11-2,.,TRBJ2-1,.,CASSLGEGGLLSSVQFF,TGTGCCAGCAGCTTAGGTGAGGGGGGGCTGCTAAGCTCAGTGCAGTTCTTC
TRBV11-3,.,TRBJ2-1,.,CASSSPGPSDYNEQFF,TGTGCCAGCAGCTCACCGGGACCTAGCGATTACAATGAGCAGTTCTTC
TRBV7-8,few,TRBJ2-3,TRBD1,CASSHLIQGFGTQYF,TGTGCCAGCAGCCATCTTATACAGGGGTTCGGTACGCAGTATTTT
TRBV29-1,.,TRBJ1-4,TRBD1,CSAPPYVPGQGNEKLFF,TGCAGCGCTCCCCCCTATGTCCCGGGACAGGGGAATGAAAAACTGTTTTTT
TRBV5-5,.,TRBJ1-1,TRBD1,CASSSGQGQLSEAFF,TGTGCCAGCAGCTCGGGACAGGGACAATTATCTGAAGCTTTCTTT
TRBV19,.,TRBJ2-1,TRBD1,CASSPTGDTEQFF,TGTGCCAGTAGCCCCACAGGGGATACTGAGCAGTTCTTC
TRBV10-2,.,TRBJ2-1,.,CASSESGGGAYNEQFF,TGCGCCAGCAGTGAGTCAGGAGGGGGCGCCTACAATGAGCAGTTCTTC